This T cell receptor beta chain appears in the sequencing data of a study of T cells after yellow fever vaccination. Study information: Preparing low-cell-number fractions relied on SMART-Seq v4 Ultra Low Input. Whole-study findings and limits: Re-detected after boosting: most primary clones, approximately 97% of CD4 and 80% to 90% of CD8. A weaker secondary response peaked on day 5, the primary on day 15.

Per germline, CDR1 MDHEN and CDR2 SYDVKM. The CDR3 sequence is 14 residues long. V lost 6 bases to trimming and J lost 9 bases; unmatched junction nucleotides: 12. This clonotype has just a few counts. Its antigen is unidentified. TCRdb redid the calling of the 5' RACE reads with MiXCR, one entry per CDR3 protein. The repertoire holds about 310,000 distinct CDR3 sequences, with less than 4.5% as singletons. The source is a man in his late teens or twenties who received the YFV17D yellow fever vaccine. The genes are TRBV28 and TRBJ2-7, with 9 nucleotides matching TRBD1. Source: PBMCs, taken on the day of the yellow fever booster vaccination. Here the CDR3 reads CASSLGPDRGGQYV. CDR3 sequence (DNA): TGTGCCAGCAGCTTAGGACCGGACAGGGGAGGGCAGTACGTC.